A single sample is the source of the 28 T cell receptor beta chains below, sequenced in a study of OX40 agonist ivuxolimab in advanced cancers. Some clones are missing from TCRdb's copy, which holds only in-frame ones; the method was immunoSEQ multiplex PCR. The repertoire includes 70,000 to 95,000 clones, approximately 94% of them detected once, and 2.6% sits in the top ten. Sequencing was performed on CD4+ or CD8+ T cells sorted from blood, taken in a trial of the OX40 agonist ivuxolimab. These TCRs come from an adult with an advanced solid tumor such as melanoma, head and neck, liver or kidney cancer.

This rearrangement joins TRBV27 to TRBJ2-1, with TRBD2 matching 7 bases. CDR3 size: 14 residues. CDR1 is MNHEY and CDR2 is SMNVEV in the germline V gene (reference sequence). V gave up 6 bases and J gave up 3 bases; unmatched junction bases: 5. This chain's CDR3 is CASRGGRDYNEQFF. DNA of the CDR3: TGTGCCAGCAGGGGTGGGAGGGACTACAATGAGCAGTTCTTC.

This sequence joins TRBV10-2 and TRBJ2-1; 9 positions agree with TRBD1. Germline CDR1 and CDR2: WSHSY and SAAADI. The ends lost 6 bases at V and 4 bases at J; junction bases unmatched: 4. The CDR3 extends over 14 amino acids. The CDR3 sequence: CASRGTGQYNEQFF. CDR3 nucleotide sequence: TGCGCCAGCAGGGGGACAGGGCAATACAATGAGCAGTTCTTC.

CDR3 residues: CALSQGARYEQYF. CDR3 nucleotide sequence: TGTGCCCTGTCCCAGGGGGCAAGGTACGAGCAGTACTTC. The gene calls are TRBV10-3 and TRBJ2-7, with TRBD1 matching over 8 bases. CDR1 is ENHRY, CDR2 SYGVKD, per germline. V gave up 11 bases and J gave up 4 bases; unmatched junction bases: 10. The CDR3 is made up of 13 amino acids.

V usage is TRBV11-2 and J usage is TRBJ1-5; D is uncertain. V shed 2 bases and J shed 2 bases, with 13 bases lying between them. Germline V gene data show CDR1 as SGHAT and CDR2 as FQNNGV. The CDR3 spans 16 residues. CDR3 region: CASSLFAEGGNQPQHF. In DNA form, the CDR3 reads TGTGCCAGCAGCTTATTTGCGGAGGGTGGCAATCAGCCCCAGCATTTT.

The chain links TRBV10-3 to TRBJ2-7, with 9 bases fitting TRBD2. Trimming removed 10 bases from V and 3 bases from J; junction bases left unmatched: 10. Germline V gene sequence: CDR1 ENHRY, CDR2 SYGVKD. The CDR3 covers 14 residues. The DNA for the CDR3 is TGTGCCACCGCTCGCCCAGCGGGAGGCTACGAGCAGTACTTC. It yields the protein CATARPAGGYEQYF.

V gene TRBV7-7 combines with J gene TRBJ2-3; TRBD2 matches 14 bases. The V segment lost 3 bases and the J segment 7 bases; nucleotides outside the gene matches: 3. Germline CDR1 SSHAT, CDR2 FNYEAQ (reference sequence). This CDR3 spans 15 amino acids. As DNA, the CDR3 is TGTGCCAGCAGCTTGGGGACTAGCGGGAGAAATACGCAGTATTTT. Its translation: CASSLGTSGRNTQYF.

The chain has TRBV27 and TRBJ1-5; possible D gene TRBD1, 6 bases. Looked up from germline, CDR1 is MNHEY and CDR2 is SMNVEV (reference sequence). There are 15 residues in the CDR3. V lost 5 bases and J 1 base, leaving 12 bases between the germline ends. The CDR3 sequence: CASSGQTGSNQPQHF. CDR3 nucleotides: TGTGCCAGCAGTGGTCAAACAGGGAGCAATCAGCCCCAGCATTTT.

The gene calls are TRBV21-1 and TRBJ1-3; the table's D call, TRBD1, was not checked against the DNA. TRBV21-1 is shown as a pseudogene. This CDR3 has 18 residues. CDR3: CASSKGFEGTVTGNTIYF. The CDR3 DNA follows: TGTGCCAGCAGCAAAGGTTTTGAGGGGACAGTCACTGGAAACACCATATATTTT.

The chain recombines TRBV29-1 with TRBJ2-5, with 9 bases that match TRBD1. Germline assignment: CDR1 SQVTM and CDR2 ANQGSEA. The CDR3 is made up of 16 amino acids. V was clipped by 0 bases and J by 5 bases; unmatched bases: 10. The CDR3 nucleotides read TGCAGCGTTGAAGAAGACGCTGACAGGGGGATGGAGACCCAGTACTTC. This encodes CSVEEDADRGMETQYF.

V is TRBV2 and J is TRBJ1-1, with D unclear. CDR1 and CDR2 (germline): SNHLY, FYNNEI. The CDR3 length is 15 residues. V was pared by 1 base and J by 1 base, with 10 bases between. CDR3 nucleotides: TGTGCCAGCAGTGAAGAGGTCCCCTGGAACACTGAAGCTTTCTTT. Translated, it gives CASSEEVPWNTEAFF.

This sequence joins TRBV6-1 and TRBJ2-7; 9 nucleotides align to TRBD1. Germline V CDR1 and CDR2: MNHNS, SASEGT. V shed 5 bases and J 5 bases; nucleotides not matched to a gene: 4. The CDR3 extends over 13 amino acids. The chain's CDR3 is CASSPGTGNEQYF. In nucleotides, the CDR3 is TGTGCCAGCAGTCCCGGGACAGGGAACGAGCAGTACTTC.

The V and J genes are TRBV27 and TRBJ1-1; the D gene is possibly TRBD1 (6 bases). Germline V gene sequence: CDR1 MNHEY, CDR2 SMNVEV (reference sequence). Trimming shortened V by 7 bases and J by 2 bases, and 11 bases separated the two germline ends. The CDR3 is 13 amino acids. CDR3 sequence reads: CASMGGGNTEAFF. The CDR3 DNA is TGTGCCAGCATGGGGGGCGGAAACACTGAAGCTTTCTTT.

V gene TRBV27 combines with J gene TRBJ2-2, with 7 positions matching TRBD1. This CDR3 region has 14 residues. Trimming removed 2 bases from V and 5 bases from J; junction bases left unmatched: 2. Germline V CDR1 and CDR2: MNHEY, SMNVEV (reference sequence). The CDR3 protein is CASSLMGQTGELFF. The CDR3 DNA is TGTGCCAGCAGTTTAATGGGACAGACCGGGGAGCTGTTTTTT.

The rearrangement joins TRBV7-2 to TRBJ2-1; 10 nucleotides align to TRBD2. The CDR3 runs to 15 residues. Germline CDR1 SGHTA, CDR2 FQGNSA. Losses at the gene ends were 3 bases for V and 9 bases for J; bases not matched to a gene: 8. This CDR3 reads CASSLSSGRVGEQFF. CDR3 in DNA: TGTGCCAGCAGCTTGTCGAGCGGGAGGGTGGGTGAGCAGTTCTTC.

V and J are TRBV6-5 and TRBJ2-2, with 10 positions matching TRBD1. The germline gives CDR1 MNHEY, CDR2 SVGAGI. The CDR3 covers 15 residues. Losses at the gene ends were 6 bases for V and 4 bases for J; bases not matched to a gene: 5. The CDR3 DNA reads TGTGCCAGCAGCCTGGGACAGGGGAGCACCGGGGAGCTGTTTTTT. It specifies CASSLGQGSTGELFF.

The gene calls are TRBV10-2 and TRBJ2-5; 8 bases match TRBD2. Germline V gives CDR1 WSHSY, CDR2 SAAADI. With V trimmed by 7 bases and J by 4 bases, 8 bases remained unmatched. This CDR3 spans 14 amino acids. CDR3 loop: CASTGVAGLETQYF. The CDR3 DNA sequence: TGCGCCAGCACTGGGGTAGCGGGGCTAGAGACCCAGTACTTC.

V usage is TRBV7-8 and J usage is TRBJ1-1; D remains ambiguous. Trimming removed 0 bases at V and 1 base at J, with 12 bases between. The CDR3 has 16 residues. Germline CDR1 SGHVS, CDR2 FQNEAQ. The CDR3 loop reads CASSLARLSRNTEAFF. The CDR3 nucleotides read TGTGCCAGCAGCTTAGCGAGGTTAAGTAGGAACACTGAAGCTTTCTTT.

The rearrangement uses TRBV13 and TRBJ2-5; tentatively, D is TRBD1 or TRBD2 (5 bases each). V was cut by 2 bases and J by 5 bases, with 15 bases left in between. The CDR3 is 15 amino acids. CDR1 and CDR2 (germline): PRHDT, FYEKMQ (reference sequence). Here the CDR3 reads CASSLNPGRTETQYF. The CDR3 bases are TGTGCCAGCAGCTTAAATCCGGGGCGGACGGAGACCCAGTACTTC.

The V gene is TRBV30, the J gene TRBJ2-2; unclear D gene. Germline lookup yields CDR1 GTSNPN and CDR2 SVGIG (reference sequence). Trimming removed 2 bases at V and 6 bases at J, with 7 bases between. The CDR3 has 12 amino acids. The CDR3 loop is CAWSLLPGELFF. CDR3 bases: TGTGCCTGGAGTCTTCTCCCCGGGGAGCTGTTTTTT. Combining the CDR3 with reference TRBV30 and TRBJ2-2 gives the whole variable domain SQTIHQWPATLVQPVGSPLSLECTVEGTSNPNLYWYRQAAGRGLQLLFYSVGIGQISSEVPQNLSASRPQDRQFILSSKKLLLSDSGFYLCAWSLLPGELFFGEGSRLTVL.

The chain links TRBV27 to TRBJ1-2; D perhaps matches TRBD1 (5 bases). V was pared by 2 bases and J by 6 bases, with 13 bases between. Germline CDR1 MNHEY, CDR2 SMNVEV (reference sequence). This CDR3 is 14 amino acids long. The DNA for the CDR3 is TGTGCCAGCAGTTTACGGGACGGAAAAAATGGCTACACCTTC. It specifies CASSLRDGKNGYTF.

The chain uses TRBV29-1 and TRBJ2-1; 13 bases match TRBD2. Trimming at V came to 8 bases and at J to 10 bases, leaving 8 bases not matched to a gene. The germline V gene encodes CDR1 SQVTM and CDR2 ANQGSEA. The CDR3 runs 13 residues. Here the CDR3 reads CSLMGLAGNEQFF. CDR3 bases: TGCAGCCTCATGGGACTAGCGGGAAACGAGCAGTTCTTC.

For this clone: Within the sample, other DNA sequences also encode this same CDR3. The CDR3 DNA reads as TGTGCCAGCAGGGGCGATACGCAGTATTTT. This encodes CASRGDTQYF. The rearrangement uses TRBV2 and TRBJ2-3; D is unclear. The CDR3 is 10 residues long. Germline V gene data show CDR1 as SNHLY and CDR2 as FYNNEI. Trimming cost V 6 bases and J 6 bases, with 4 bases left between them.

The chain combines TRBV19 with TRBJ2-3; possible D gene TRBD2, 6 bases. Trimming pared 9 bases from V and 8 bases from J, leaving 9 bases between. This CDR3 comprises 10 residues. Looked up from germline, CDR1 is LNHDA and CDR2 is SQIVND (reference sequence). Here the CDR3 reads CASAGGTQYF. In DNA form, the CDR3 reads TGTGCCAGCGCCGGGGGTACGCAGTATTTT.

CDR3 DNA: TGTGCCAGCTCTACGGGGGGAGCTCAGCCCCAGCATTTT. Translation gives CASSTGGAQPQHF. J is TRBJ1-5 and V is TRBV27; possible D gene TRBD1, 5 bases. Germline V gene sequence: CDR1 MNHEY, CDR2 SMNVEV (reference sequence). This CDR3 has 13 amino acids. The ends were cut back, 8 bases at V and 6 bases at J, with 14 bases in the middle.

V gene TRBV30 combines with J gene TRBJ2-5, with a possible D match to TRBD2 (6 bases). The germline gives CDR1 GTSNPN, CDR2 SVGIG (reference sequence). CDR3 length: 16 residues. V shed 0 bases and J shed 3 bases, with 17 bases lying between them. The DNA for the CDR3 is TGTGCCTGGAGTGTAGGTCTCCGCGGGGAGAAAGAGACCCAGTACTTC. Protein: CAWSVGLRGEKETQYF. The entire variable domain, with the rest obtained from reference TRBV30 and TRBJ2-5, is as follows: SQTIHQWPATLVQPVGSPLSLECTVEGTSNPNLYWYRQAAGRGLQLLFYSVGIGQISSEVPQNLSASRPQDRQFILSSKKLLLSDSGFYLCAWSVGLRGEKETQYFGPGTRLLVL.

This rearrangement joins TRBV2 to TRBJ2-1; TRBD2 agrees at 14 bases. The CDR3 covers 17 residues. CDR1 and CDR2 (germline): SNHLY, FYNNEI. Germline trimming cut 1 base from V and 10 bases from J; bases unmatched to any gene: 9. The CDR3 loop reads CASSEVGTSGGGEEQFF. Here the CDR3 DNA reads TGTGCCAGCAGTGAAGTAGGGACTAGCGGGGGAGGAGAAGAGCAGTTCTTC.

This clone was observed a single time. V gene TRBV9 combines with J gene TRBJ1-1; 9 nucleotides align to TRBD1. Looked up from germline, CDR1 is SGDLS and CDR2 is YYNGEE. V lost 4 bases to trimming and J lost 4 bases; unmatched junction nucleotides: 8. The CDR3 extends over 15 amino acids. CDR3 coding DNA: TGTGCCAGCAGCTTGGCCGGGACAGGGCCCACTGAAGCTTTCTTT. This gives the protein CASSLAGTGPTEAFF.

Only one count was recorded for this clone. The rearrangement links TRBV27 to TRBJ2-1; D may be TRBD1 or TRBD2 (5 bases each). Germline V gives CDR1 MNHEY, CDR2 SMNVEV (reference sequence). Trimming shortened V by 6 bases and J by 0 bases, and 12 bases separated the two germline ends. This CDR3 region has 15 residues. For the CDR3, the DNA is TGTGCCAGCAGCCTGTGGGGGAGCTCCTACAATGAGCAGTTCTTC. Translation: CASSLWGSSYNEQFF.